This T cell receptor (beta chain) was recovered during a study of blood T cell repertoires in COVID-19. Study at large: Specimens from acute and convalescent COVID-19 originated in the United States, Italy and Spain. The analysed material was cDNA or gDNA that came from T cells, B-cell-depleted T cells, or PBMCs.

Original data processing: Estimates of nucleated cell counts were drawn from the amplification of reference gene primers. The protocol was immunoSEQ multiplex PCR, while the TCRdb copy is restricted to in-frame clones and leaves out a portion. V and J calls and clone size come straight from that table; D and trimming were deduced from the DNA. The top ten clones hold 0.95% of a sample with 130,000 to 150,000 clones, approximately 86% of them seen once. Sequenced: peripheral blood. This sequence was found in a woman aged 50 to 60 with acute or convalescent COVID-19.

The CDR3 protein is CASSFLQGMNTEAFF. The CDR3, as DNA: TGTGCCAGCAGCTTCCTGCAGGGGATGAACACTGAAGCTTTCTTT. The rearrangement uses TRBV7-9 and TRBJ1-1; a possible D gene is TRBD1 (6 bases). This CDR3 has 15 residues. The germline V gene encodes CDR1 SEHNR and CDR2 FQNEAQ (reference sequence). Trimming stripped 3 bases from V and 0 bases from J, with 11 bases between. The variable domain in full, with the rest retrieved from reference TRBV7-9 and TRBJ1-1, is DTGVSQNPRHKITKRGQNVTFRCDPISEHNRLYWYRQTLGQGPEFLTYFQNEAQLEKSRLLSDRFSAERPKGSFSTLEIQRTEQGDSAMYLCASSFLQGMNTEAFFGQGTRLTVV.